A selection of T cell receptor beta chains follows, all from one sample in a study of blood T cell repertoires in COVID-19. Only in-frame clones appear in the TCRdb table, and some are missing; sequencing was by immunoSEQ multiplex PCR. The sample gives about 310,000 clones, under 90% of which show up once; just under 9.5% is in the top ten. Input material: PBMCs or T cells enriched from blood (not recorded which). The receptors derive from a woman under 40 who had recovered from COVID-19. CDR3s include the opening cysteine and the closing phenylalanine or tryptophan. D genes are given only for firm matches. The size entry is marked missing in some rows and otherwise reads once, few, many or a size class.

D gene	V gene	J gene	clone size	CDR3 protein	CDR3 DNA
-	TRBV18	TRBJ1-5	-	CASSPGTGKDQPQHF	TGTGCCAGCTCACCCGGTACGGGGAAAGATCAGCCCCAGCATTTT
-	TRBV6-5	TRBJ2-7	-	CASSSRGIGGNYEQYF	TGTGCCAGCAGTTCAAGGGGTATCGGGGGAAACTACGAGCAGTACTTC
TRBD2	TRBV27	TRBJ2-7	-	CASKLRGGLAGEGTYEQYF	TGTGCCAGCAAATTAAGAGGAGGACTAGCGGGAGAGGGGACCTACGAGCAGTACTTC
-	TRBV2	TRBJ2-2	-	CASSVPRGTGELFF	TGTGCCAGCAGTGTACCAAGGGGAACCGGGGAGCTGTTTTTT
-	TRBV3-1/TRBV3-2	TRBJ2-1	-	CASSQEYRSNEQFF	TGTGCCAGCAGCCAAGAATACAGGTCCAATGAGCAGTTCTTC
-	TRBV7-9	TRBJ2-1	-	CASGRAYNEQFF	TGTGCCAGCGGTCGCGCATACAATGAGCAGTTCTTC
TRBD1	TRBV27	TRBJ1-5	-	CASSPEQGFQPQHF	TGTGCCAGCAGTCCCGAACAGGGGTTTCAGCCCCAGCATTTT
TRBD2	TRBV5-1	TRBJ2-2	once	CASSPGLAGTGELFF	TGCGCCAGCAGCCCAGGACTAGCGGGAACCGGGGAGCTGTTTTTT
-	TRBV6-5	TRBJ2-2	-	CASSYPQEGARGELFF	TGTGCCAGCAGTTACCCCCAGGAGGGGGCCAGAGGGGAGCTGTTTTTT
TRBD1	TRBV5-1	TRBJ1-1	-	CASSKGQGDTEAFF	TGCGCCAGCAGTAAGGGACAGGGGGACACTGAAGCTTTCTTT
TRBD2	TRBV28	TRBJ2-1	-	CASSIRTSHNEQFF	TGTGCCAGCAGTATCAGGACTAGCCACAATGAGCAGTTCTTC
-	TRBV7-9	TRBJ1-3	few	CASSPRGRPSSGNTIYF	TGTGCCAGCAGCCCTAGAGGTAGGCCGAGCTCTGGAAACACCATATATTTT
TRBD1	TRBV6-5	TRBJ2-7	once	CASSPGQGASYEQYF	TGTGCCAGCAGTCCGGGACAGGGGGCTTCCTACGAGCAGTACTTC
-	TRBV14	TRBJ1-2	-	CASSQDAGFGGYTF	TGTGCCAGCAGCCAAGATGCGGGGTTCGGTGGCTACACCTTC
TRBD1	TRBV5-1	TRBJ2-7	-	CASILGQGRRTYEQYF	TGCGCCAGCATCCTGGGACAGGGTAGGAGAACTTACGAGCAGTACTTC
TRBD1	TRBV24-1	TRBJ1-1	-	CGTGGHRDTEAFF	TGCGGGACAGGGGGCCATAGGGACACTGAAGCTTTCTTT
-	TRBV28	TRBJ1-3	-	CASSPADQGLRGNTIYF	TGTGCCAGCAGCCCCGCCGACCAAGGTCTGAGGGGAAACACCATATATTTT
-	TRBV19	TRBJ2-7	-	CASSIASGTYEQYF	TGTGCCAGTAGTATCGCTTCGGGTACCTACGAGCAGTACTTC
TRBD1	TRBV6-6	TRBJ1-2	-	CASREQGTHYGYTF	TGTGCCAGCAGGGAACAGGGGACACACTATGGCTACACCTTC
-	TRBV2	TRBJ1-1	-	CASVLVEAFF	TGTGCCAGCGTCTTAGTTGAAGCTTTCTTT
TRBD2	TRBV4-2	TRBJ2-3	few	CASSDQLARGGDTQYF	TGTGCCAGCAGCGACCAACTAGCTAGGGGAGGGGATACGCAGTATTTT
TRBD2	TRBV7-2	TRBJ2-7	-	CASSLFAGGPYEQYF	TGTGCCAGCAGCTTATTTGCGGGAGGCCCCTACGAGCAGTACTTC
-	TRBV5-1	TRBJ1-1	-	CASSLDVGEAFF	TGCGCCAGCAGCTTGGACGTCGGGGAGGCTTTCTTT
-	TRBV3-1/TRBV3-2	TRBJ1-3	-	CASSTFTGYSGNTIYF	TGTGCCAGCAGCACTTTTACAGGGTACTCTGGAAACACCATATATTTT
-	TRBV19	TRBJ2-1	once	CASSSPSRPPGGSYNEQFF	TGTGCCAGTAGTAGTCCAAGTAGACCCCCCGGAGGATCCTACAATGAGCAGTTCTTC
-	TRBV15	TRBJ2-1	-	CATSRDISRGQFF	TGTGCCACCAGCAGGGACATCTCTAGGGGGCAGTTCTTC
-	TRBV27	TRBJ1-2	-	CASSPRGGLYYGYTF	TGTGCCAGCAGTCCTCGGGGGGGGCTGTACTATGGCTACACCTTC
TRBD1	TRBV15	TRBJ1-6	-	CATSRGAGGSPLHF	TGTGCCACCAGCAGAGGGGCAGGGGGATCACCCCTCCACTTT
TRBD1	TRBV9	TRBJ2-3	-	CASSVDFTGAHTQYF	TGTGCCAGCAGCGTAGATTTTACAGGGGCGCATACGCAGTATTTT
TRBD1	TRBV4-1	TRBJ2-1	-	CASRPLGQGSYNEQFF	TGCGCCAGCAGACCCCTCGGACAGGGCTCCTACAATGAGCAGTTCTTC
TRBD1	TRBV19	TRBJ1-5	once	CASNSDRGGQPQHF	TGTGCCAGTAATAGCGACAGGGGGGGTCAGCCCCAGCATTTT